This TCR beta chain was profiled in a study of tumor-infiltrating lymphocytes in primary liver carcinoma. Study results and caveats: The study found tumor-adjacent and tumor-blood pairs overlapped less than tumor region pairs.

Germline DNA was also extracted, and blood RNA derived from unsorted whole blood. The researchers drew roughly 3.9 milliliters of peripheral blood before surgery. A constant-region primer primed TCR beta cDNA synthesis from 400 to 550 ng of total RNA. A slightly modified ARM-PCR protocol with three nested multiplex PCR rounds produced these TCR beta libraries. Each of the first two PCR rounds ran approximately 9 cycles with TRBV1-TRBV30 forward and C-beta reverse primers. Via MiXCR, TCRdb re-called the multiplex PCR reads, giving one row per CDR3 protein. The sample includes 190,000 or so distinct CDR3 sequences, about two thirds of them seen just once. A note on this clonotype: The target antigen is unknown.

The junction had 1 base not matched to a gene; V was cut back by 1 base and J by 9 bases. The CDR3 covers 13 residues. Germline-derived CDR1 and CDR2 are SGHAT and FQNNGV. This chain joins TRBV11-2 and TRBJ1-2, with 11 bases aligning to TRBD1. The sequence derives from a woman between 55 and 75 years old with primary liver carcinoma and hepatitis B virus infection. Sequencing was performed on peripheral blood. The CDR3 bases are TGTGCCAGCAGCTTAGGGACAGGGGGCAGCTACACCTTC. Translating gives CASSLGTGGSYTF.